The sequence of this T cell receptor (beta chain) was determined in a study of control samples from healthy donors and cancer patients. Some clones are missing from TCRdb's copy, which holds only in-frame ones; the method was immunoSEQ multiplex PCR. The sample has 120,000 or so clones, about 95% seen once. CDR1 and CDR2 (germline): SGHRS, YFSETQ. V lost 4 bases, J lost 5 bases, and 9 bases lay in between. CDR3 length: 12 residues. The sample was blood. V and J are TRBV5-1 and TRBJ1-1; D is unclear. This receptor was obtained from a man aged 30 to 39 in good health. The CDR3 reads CASSLIPTEAFF. The CDR3 coding sequence is TGCGCCAGCAGCCTCATCCCGACTGAAGCTTTCTTT.